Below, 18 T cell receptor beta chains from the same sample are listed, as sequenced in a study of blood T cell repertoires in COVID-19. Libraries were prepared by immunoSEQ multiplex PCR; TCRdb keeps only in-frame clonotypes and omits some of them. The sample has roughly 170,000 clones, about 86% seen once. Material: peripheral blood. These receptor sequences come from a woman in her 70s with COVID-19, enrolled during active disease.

CDR3 in amino acids: CASSFDRGGWADTIYF. Here the CDR3 DNA reads TGTGCCAGCAGTTTCGATCGGGGGGGTTGGGCGGACACCATATATTTT. The chain couples TRBV28 to TRBJ1-3, with a tentative D call TRBD1 (5 bases). Germline V gives CDR1 MDHEN, CDR2 SYDVKM. The CDR3 length is 16 residues. Trimming shortened V by 3 bases and J by 8 bases, and 20 bases separated the two germline ends.

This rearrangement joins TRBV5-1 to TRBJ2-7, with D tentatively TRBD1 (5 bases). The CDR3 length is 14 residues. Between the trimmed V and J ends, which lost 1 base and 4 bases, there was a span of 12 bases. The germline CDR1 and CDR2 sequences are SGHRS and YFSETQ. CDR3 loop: CASSLLTSGYEQYF. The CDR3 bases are TGCGCCAGCAGCTTGCTAACCTCAGGGTACGAGCAGTACTTC.

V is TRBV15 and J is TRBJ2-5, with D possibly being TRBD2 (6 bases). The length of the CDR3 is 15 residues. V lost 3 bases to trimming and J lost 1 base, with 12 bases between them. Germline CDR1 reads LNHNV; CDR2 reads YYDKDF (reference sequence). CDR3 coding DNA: TGTGCCACCAGCAGGGGCGGAGGGGCCCAAGAGACCCAGTACTTC. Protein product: CATSRGGGAQETQYF.

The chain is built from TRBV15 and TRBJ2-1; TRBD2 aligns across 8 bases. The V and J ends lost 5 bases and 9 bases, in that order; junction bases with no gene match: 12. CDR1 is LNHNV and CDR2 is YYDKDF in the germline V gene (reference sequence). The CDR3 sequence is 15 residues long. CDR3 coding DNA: TGTGCCACCAGCCCCGGACTAGCTCGGACCAGTGAGCAGTTCTTC. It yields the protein CATSPGLARTSEQFF.

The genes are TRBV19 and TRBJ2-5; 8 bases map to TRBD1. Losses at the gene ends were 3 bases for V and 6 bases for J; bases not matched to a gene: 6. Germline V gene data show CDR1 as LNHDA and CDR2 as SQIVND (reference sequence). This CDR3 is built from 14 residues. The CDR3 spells CASSIGTGQKTQYF. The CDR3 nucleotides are TGTGCCAGTAGTATTGGGACAGGTCAGAAGACCCAGTACTTC.

The CDR3 bases are TGTGCCAGCAGCCAAGAATCCTGGACTAGCGGCTACACCTTC. Translating it yields CASSQESWTSGYTF. The gene calls are TRBV14 and TRBJ1-2; D remains ambiguous. The germline V and J ends were trimmed by 0 bases and 8 bases, with 13 bases remaining between them. The CDR3 contains 14 residues. Germline V gives CDR1 SGHDN, CDR2 FVKESK.

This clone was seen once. The CDR3 nucleotides read TGTGCCAGCACGGGCGGGGGAGCTGGCACAGATACGCAGTATTTT. Translated, it gives CASTGGGAGTDTQYF. The V and J genes are TRBV28 and TRBJ2-3, with TRBD2 identical over 7 bases. The V and J ends lost 7 bases and 1 base, in that order; junction bases with no gene match: 8. This CDR3 has 15 residues. In germline, CDR1 is MDHEN, CDR2 SYDVKM.

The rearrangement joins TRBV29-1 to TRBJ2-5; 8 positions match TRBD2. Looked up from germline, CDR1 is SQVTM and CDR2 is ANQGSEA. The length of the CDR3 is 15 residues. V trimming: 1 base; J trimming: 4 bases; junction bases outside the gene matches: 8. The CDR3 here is CSVEAREGWRETQYF. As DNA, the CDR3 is TGCAGCGTTGAAGCCCGGGAGGGTTGGCGAGAGACCCAGTACTTC.

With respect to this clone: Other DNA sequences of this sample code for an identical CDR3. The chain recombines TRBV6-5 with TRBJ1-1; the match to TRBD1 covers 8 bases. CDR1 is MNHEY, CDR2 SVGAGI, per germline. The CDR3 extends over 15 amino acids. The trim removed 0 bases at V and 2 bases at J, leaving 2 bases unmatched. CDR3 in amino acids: CASSYSTGANTEAFF. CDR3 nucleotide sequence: TGTGCCAGCAGTTACTCGACAGGGGCAAACACTGAAGCTTTCTTT.

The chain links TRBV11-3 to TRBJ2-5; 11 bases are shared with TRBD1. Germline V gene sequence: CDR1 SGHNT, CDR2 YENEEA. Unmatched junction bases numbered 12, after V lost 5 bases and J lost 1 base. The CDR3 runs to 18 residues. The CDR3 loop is CASSLLGQGVRGQETQYF. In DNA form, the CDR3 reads TGTGCCAGCAGCCTCTTGGGACAGGGGGTTCGGGGCCAAGAGACCCAGTACTTC. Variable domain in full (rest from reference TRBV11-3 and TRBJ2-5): EAGVVQSPRYKIIEKKQPVAFWCNPISGHNTLYWYLQNLGQGPELLIRYENEEAVDDSQLPKDRFSAERLKGVDSTLKIQPAELGDSAVYLCASSLLGQGVRGQETQYFGPGTRLLVL.

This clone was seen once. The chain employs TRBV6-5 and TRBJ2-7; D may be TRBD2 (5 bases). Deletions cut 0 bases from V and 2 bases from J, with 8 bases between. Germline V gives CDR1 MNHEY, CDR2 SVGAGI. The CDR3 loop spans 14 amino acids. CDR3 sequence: CASSYSKGAYEQYF. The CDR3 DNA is TGTGCCAGCAGTTACTCAAAGGGAGCCTACGAGCAGTACTTC.

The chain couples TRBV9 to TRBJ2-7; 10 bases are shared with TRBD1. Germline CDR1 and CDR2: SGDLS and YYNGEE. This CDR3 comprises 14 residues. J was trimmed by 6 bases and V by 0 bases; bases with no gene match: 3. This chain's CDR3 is CASSVGGQGSEQYF. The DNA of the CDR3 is TGTGCCAGCAGCGTAGGGGGACAGGGGTCCGAGCAGTACTTC.

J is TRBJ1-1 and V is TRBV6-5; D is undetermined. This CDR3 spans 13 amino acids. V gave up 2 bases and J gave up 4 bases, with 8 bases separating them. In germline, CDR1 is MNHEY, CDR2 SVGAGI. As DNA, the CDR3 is TGTGCCAGCAGTTACGGGAGTCGCACTGAAGCTTTCTTT. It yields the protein CASSYGSRTEAFF.

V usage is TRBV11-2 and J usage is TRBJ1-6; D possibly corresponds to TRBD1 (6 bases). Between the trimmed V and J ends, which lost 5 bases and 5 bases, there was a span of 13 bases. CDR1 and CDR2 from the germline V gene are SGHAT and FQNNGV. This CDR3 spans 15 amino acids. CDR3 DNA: TGTGCCAGCAGCACAGACAGGCTAAATAATTCACCCCTCCACTTT. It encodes CASSTDRLNNSPLHF.

CDR3 protein: CASSIDGFGYTF. The CDR3 region has the DNA TGTGCCAGCAGCATCGACGGGTTTGGCTACACCTTC. This chain joins TRBV9 and TRBJ1-2; D gene unclear. This CDR3 is built from 12 residues. The germline V gene has CDR1 SGDLS and CDR2 YYNGEE. Trimming shortened V by 4 bases and J by 7 bases, and 11 bases separated the two germline ends.

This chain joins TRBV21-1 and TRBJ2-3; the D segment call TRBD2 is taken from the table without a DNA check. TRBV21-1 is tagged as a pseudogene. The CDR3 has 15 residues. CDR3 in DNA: TGTGCCAGCAGAAGGACCGGGACTAGGGGAGATACGCAGTATTTT. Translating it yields CASRRTGTRGDTQYF.

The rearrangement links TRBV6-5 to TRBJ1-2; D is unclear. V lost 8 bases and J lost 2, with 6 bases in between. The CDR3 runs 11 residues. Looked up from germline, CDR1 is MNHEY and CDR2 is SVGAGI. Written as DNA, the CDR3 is TGTGCCAGCGCTGCGAACTATGGCTACACCTTC. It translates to CASAANYGYTF.

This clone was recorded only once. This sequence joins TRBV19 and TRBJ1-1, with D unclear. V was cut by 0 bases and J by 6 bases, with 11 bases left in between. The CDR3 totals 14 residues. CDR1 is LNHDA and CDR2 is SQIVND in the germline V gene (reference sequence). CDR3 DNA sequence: TGTGCCAGTAGTATAGAGTACAGCCACCCTGAAGCTTTCTTT. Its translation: CASSIEYSHPEAFF.